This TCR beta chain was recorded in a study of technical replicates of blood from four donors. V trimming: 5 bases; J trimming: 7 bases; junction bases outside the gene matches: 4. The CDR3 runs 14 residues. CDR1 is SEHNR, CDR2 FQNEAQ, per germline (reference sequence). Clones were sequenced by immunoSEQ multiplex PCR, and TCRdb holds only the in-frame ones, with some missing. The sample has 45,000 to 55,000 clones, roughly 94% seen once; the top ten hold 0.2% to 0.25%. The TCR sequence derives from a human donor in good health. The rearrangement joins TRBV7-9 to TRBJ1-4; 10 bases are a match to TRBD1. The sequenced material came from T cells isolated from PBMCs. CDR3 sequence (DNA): TGTGCCAGCAGCCAGGACAGGGGGGTTGAAAAACTGTTTTTT. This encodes CASSQDRGVEKLFF.